A selection of T cell receptor beta chains follows, all from one sample in a study of blood T cell repertoires in COVID-19. The data were produced by immunoSEQ multiplex PCR, yet TCRdb's version contains in-frame clones alone and is incomplete. The data show roughly 100,000 clones, about three quarters seen once. Sample: peripheral blood. The receptors originated from a man older than 75 with COVID-19, enrolled during active disease. Each CDR3 is given with its conserved first and last residue. The D gene is left open where the match is weak. Clone size is shown for a subset of rows, as once, few, many or a class of expanded clone.

abundance,v_gene,d_gene,j_gene,CDR3aa,CDR3nt
.,TRBV5-1,TRBD2,TRBJ2-1,CASSLSLQAGAEQFF,TGCGCCAGCAGCTTGTCGCTTCAAGCGGGGGCTGAGCAGTTCTTC
.,TRBV9,.,TRBJ1-1,CASSAEGQLNTEAFF,TGTGCCAGCAGCGCGGAAGGACAGTTGAACACTGAAGCTTTCTTT
once,TRBV2,.,TRBJ2-4,CASNSGQGQNIQYF,TGTGCCAGCAATTCAGGGCAGGGCCAAAACATTCAGTACTTC
.,TRBV19,.,TRBJ1-2,CASSIDGRYGYTF,TGTGCCAGTAGTATAGATGGTCGGTATGGCTACACCTTC
once,TRBV2,.,TRBJ1-2,CASSETGSTSTF,TGTGCCAGCAGTGAAACAGGGAGTACCTCCACCTTC
few,TRBV19,TRBD1,TRBJ1-1,CASSTMGQGLKAFF,TGTGCCAGTAGTACCATGGGACAGGGGTTGAAAGCTTTCTTT
.,TRBV9,TRBD1,TRBJ2-2,CASSGGGPGELFF,TGTGCCAGCAGCGGAGGGGGCCCCGGGGAGCTGTTTTTT
once,TRBV6-5,.,TRBJ1-6,CASSFSGGRDSPLHF,TGTGCCAGCAGTTTCTCGGGCGGGAGGGATTCACCCCTCCACTTT
few,TRBV7-6,.,TRBJ2-7,CASSTTVSYEQYF,TGTGCCAGCAGCACCACAGTTTCCTACGAGCAGTACTTC
.,TRBV5-1,TRBD1,TRBJ1-1,CASSLRQGVHTEAFF,TGCGCCAGCAGCCTCCGACAGGGGGTCCACACTGAAGCTTTCTTT
.,TRBV28,.,TRBJ1-5,CASSPYRYQPQHF,TGTGCCAGCAGTCCTTACAGATATCAGCCCCAGCATTTT
.,TRBV7-9,.,TRBJ1-2,CASTPTEAYGYTF,TGTGCCAGCACCCCGACAGAAGCCTATGGCTACACCTTC
.,TRBV10-3,TRBD1,TRBJ2-7,CAIRPGQGAQEQYF,TGTGCCATCAGGCCGGGACAGGGGGCGCAGGAGCAGTACTTC
once,TRBV5-1,.,TRBJ1-1,CASSLAGGAYTEAFF,TGCGCCAGCAGCTTGGCCGGGGGGGCGTACACTGAAGCTTTCTTT
.,TRBV6-5,TRBD1,TRBJ1-1,CASSSPTGGRGEAFF,TGTGCCAGCAGTTCCCCGACAGGGGGCAGGGGCGAAGCTTTCTTT
.,TRBV6-5,.,TRBJ2-7,CASNSGPYEQYF,TGTGCCAGCAATAGCGGACCCTACGAGCAGTACTTC
.,TRBV27,TRBD2,TRBJ2-3,CASSRIASGRGTDTQYF,TGTGCCAGCAGCCGGATCGCTAGCGGGAGGGGAACAGATACGCAGTATTTT
.,TRBV6-6,TRBD2,TRBJ2-3,CASRRLAGDTDTQYF,TGTGCCAGCAGGCGACTAGCGGGAGACACAGATACGCAGTATTTT
.,TRBV7-8,.,TRBJ2-2,CASSRTASTGELFF,TGTGCCAGCAGCAGGACAGCCTCCACCGGGGAGCTGTTTTTT
once,TRBV24-1,.,TRBJ2-1,CATSDLRGHEQFF,TGTGCCACCAGTGATCTCAGGGGACATGAGCAGTTCTTC
.,TRBV6-2/TRBV6-3,.,TRBJ1-5,CASSRSQGYSNQPQHF,TGTGCCAGCAGTAGAAGCCAGGGTTATAGCAATCAGCCCCAGCATTTT
.,TRBV18,.,TRBJ1-2,CASSPPYRGTYGYTF,TGTGCCAGCTCACCACCGTATAGGGGGACCTATGGCTACACCTTC
.,TRBV13,.,TRBJ2-4,CASSLALAKNIQYF,TGTGCCAGCAGCTTAGCCCTAGCCAAAAACATTCAGTACTTC